This T cell receptor beta chain stems from a study of T cells of healthy individuals. The germline V and J ends were trimmed by 6 bases and 0 bases, with 12 bases remaining between them. The CDR3 length is 14 residues. Germline CDR1 and CDR2: MDHEN and SYDVKM. This clonotype turned up a few times. One entry per CDR3 protein, called by TCRdb with MiXCR from the 5' RACE reads. The table has 85,000 to 100,000 distinct CDR3 sequences, approximately 16% seen once. The V and J genes are TRBV28 and TRBJ2-7; D is unresolved. This clonotype was obtained from a human donor in good health. In DNA, the CDR3 is TGTGCCAGCAGAGTCCCTTCGAGCTCCTACGAGCAGTACTTC. Its translation is CASRVPSSSYEQYF. Based on the CDR3 plus reference TRBV28 and TRBJ2-7, the full variable domain is DVKVTQSSRYLVKRTGEKVFLECVQDMDHENMFWYRQDPGLGLRLIYFSYDVKMKEKGDIPEGYSVSREKKERFSLILESASTNQTSMYLCASRVPSSSYEQYFGPGTRLTVT.